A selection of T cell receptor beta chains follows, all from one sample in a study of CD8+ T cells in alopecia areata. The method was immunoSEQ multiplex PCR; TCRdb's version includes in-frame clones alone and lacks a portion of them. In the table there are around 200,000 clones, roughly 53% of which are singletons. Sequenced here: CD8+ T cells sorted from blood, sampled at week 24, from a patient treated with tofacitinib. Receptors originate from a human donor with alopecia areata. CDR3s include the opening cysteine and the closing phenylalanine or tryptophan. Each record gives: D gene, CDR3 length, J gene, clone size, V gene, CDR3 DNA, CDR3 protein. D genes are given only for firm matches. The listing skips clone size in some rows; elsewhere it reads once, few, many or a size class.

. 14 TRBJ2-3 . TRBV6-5 TGTGCCAGCAGTTACGGGTCGGTCACAGATACGCAGTATTTT CASSYGSVTDTQYF
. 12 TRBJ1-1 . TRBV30 TGTGCCTCCACACCCGGGGACACTGAAGCTTTCTTT CASTPGDTEAFF
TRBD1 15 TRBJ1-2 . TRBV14 TGTGCCAGCAGCCAACGCCGACAGGGGATTGATGGCTACACCTTC CASSQRRQGIDGYTF
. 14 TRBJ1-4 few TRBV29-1 TGCAGCGTTAAGTTTACAGGGAGCTACGAAAAACTGTTTTTT CSVKFTGSYEKLFF
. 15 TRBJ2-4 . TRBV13 TGTGCCAGCAGCTCATACGAAATAGCCAAAAACATTCAGTACTTC CASSSYEIAKNIQYF
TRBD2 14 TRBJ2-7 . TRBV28 TGTGCCAGCAGTTTGCCGGGGGGATCCTACGAGCAGTACTTC CASSLPGGSYEQYF
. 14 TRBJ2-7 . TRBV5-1 TGCGCCAGCAGCTTGAAACAGGGATTCTCCGAGCAGTACTTC CASSLKQGFSEQYF
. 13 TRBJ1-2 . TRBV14 TGTGCCAGCAGCGAGGACGTACGCGATGGCTACACCTTC CASSEDVRDGYTF
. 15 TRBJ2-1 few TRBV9 TGTGCCAGCAGCGTAGAGGTTAGCGCGAACAATGAGCAGTTCTTC CASSVEVSANNEQFF
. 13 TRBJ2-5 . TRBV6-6 TGTGCCAGCAGCCAGGGTCGGGGAGAGACCCAGTACTTC CASSQGRGETQYF
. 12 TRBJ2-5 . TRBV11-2 TGTGCCAGCAGTCCTGAGGGGGGGACCCAGTACTTC CASSPEGGTQYF
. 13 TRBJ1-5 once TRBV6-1 TGTGCCAGCAGTGGGGGGCCCAATCAGCCCCAGCATTTT CASSGGPNQPQHF
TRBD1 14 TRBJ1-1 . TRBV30 TGTGCCTGGAGTACAGGACAGGGAAGTACTGAAGCTTTCTTT CAWSTGQGSTEAFF
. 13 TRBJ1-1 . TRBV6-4 TGTGCCAGCAGTGCCGGAGGGGACACTGAAGCTTTCTTT CASSAGGDTEAFF
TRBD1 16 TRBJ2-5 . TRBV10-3 TGTGCCATCAGTGAGACGGGACAGGGGTGGCAAGAGACCCAGTACTTC CAISETGQGWQETQYF
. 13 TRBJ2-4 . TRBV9 TGTGCCAGCAGCGAGGTAGCTAGTGACATTCAGTACTTC CASSEVASDIQYF
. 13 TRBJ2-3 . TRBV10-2 TGCGCCAGCAGTGAAAGGGGAACAGATACGCAGTATTTT CASSERGTDTQYF
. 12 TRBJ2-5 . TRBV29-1 TGCAGTACCACGACAGGCCGGGAGACCCAGTACTTC CSTTTGRETQYF
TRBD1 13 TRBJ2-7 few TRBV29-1 TGCAGCGTTGGGAGTGGACAGGGCTACGAGCAGTACTTC CSVGSGQGYEQYF
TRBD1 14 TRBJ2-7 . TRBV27 TGTGCCAGCAGTTTCACAGGGGGTAGACACGAGCAGTACTTC CASSFTGGRHEQYF
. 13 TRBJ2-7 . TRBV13 TGTGCCAGCAGCTTAGGCGGTCTCTACGAGCAGTACTTC CASSLGGLYEQYF
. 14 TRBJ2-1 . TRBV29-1 TGCAGCGTTGAATCAGGGGAAGGTTGGAATGAGCAGTTCTTC CSVESGEGWNEQFF
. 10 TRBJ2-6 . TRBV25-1 TGTGCATCTGGGGCCAACGTCCTGACTTTC CASGANVLTF
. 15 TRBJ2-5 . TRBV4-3 TGCGCCAGCAGCCTAGGCCACAGCGGTCAAGAGACCCAGTACTTC CASSLGHSGQETQYF
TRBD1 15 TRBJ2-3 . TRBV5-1 TGCGCCAGCAGCTTCGGGACAGCTTTCACAGATACGCAGTATTTT CASSFGTAFTDTQYF
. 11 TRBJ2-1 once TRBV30 TGTGCCTGGGAGCAGAACAATGAGCAGTTCTTC CAWEQNNEQFF
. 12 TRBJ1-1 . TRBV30 TGTGCCTGGGACAGGAGTGGCACTGAAGCTTTCTTT CAWDRSGTEAFF
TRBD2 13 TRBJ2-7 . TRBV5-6 TGTGCCAGCACCGGGAGGCAGAGCTACGAGCAGTACTTC CASTGRQSYEQYF
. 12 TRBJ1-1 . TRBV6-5 TGTGCCAGCAGTTACGGGGGTACTGAAGCTTTCTTT CASSYGGTEAFF
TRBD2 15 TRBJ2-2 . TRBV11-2 TGTGCCAGCAGCTATATGACTAGCTCAGGGGGGGAGCTGTTTTTT CASSYMTSSGGELFF
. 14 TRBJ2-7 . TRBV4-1 TGCGCCAGCAGCCAAGCGGGAAAGCGCTACGAGCAGTACTTC CASSQAGKRYEQYF
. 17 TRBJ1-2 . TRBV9 TGTGCCAGCAGCCCAAGCTGGGCCCCCCGGTCTAACTATGGCTACACCTTC CASSPSWAPRSNYGYTF
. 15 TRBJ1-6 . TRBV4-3 TGCGCCAGCAGCCAAGAAGGGGGTATTGATTCACCCCTCCACTTT CASSQEGGIDSPLHF
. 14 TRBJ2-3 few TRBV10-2 TGCGCCAGCAGTGAATTTGGGAGCACAGATACGCAGTATTTT CASSEFGSTDTQYF
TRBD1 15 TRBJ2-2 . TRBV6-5 TGTGCCAGCAGTTCGGGACAGAAGAACACCGGGGAGCTGTTTTTT CASSSGQKNTGELFF
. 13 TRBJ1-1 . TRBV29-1 TGCAGCGTTCTCGTGGAGCATAACACTGAAGCTTTCTTT CSVLVEHNTEAFF
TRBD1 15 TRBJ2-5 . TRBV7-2 TGTGCCAGCAGCCCCGGACAGGGGGGCCAAGAGACCCAGTACTTC CASSPGQGGQETQYF
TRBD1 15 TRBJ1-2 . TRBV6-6 TGTGCCAGCAGTTACTCCGGGACAGGGAACTATGGCTACACCTTC CASSYSGTGNYGYTF
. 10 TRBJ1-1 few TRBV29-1 TGCAGCGTGGGGGGCACTGAAGCTTTCTTT CSVGGTEAFF
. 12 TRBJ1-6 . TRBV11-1 TGTGCCAGCAGCAAAGAGAATTCACCCCTCCACTTT CASSKENSPLHF
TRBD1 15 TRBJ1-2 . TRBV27 TGTGCCAGCAGTCGTATCGGGGCAGGGGGCGATGGCTACACCTTC CASSRIGAGGDGYTF
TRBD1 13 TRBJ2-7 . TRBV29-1 TGCAGCGTTTTGGGACAGGGGCCCTACGAGCAGTACTTC CSVLGQGPYEQYF
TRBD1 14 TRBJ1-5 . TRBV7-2 TGTGCCAGCAGCTTAAGCAGGGGGCATCAGCCCCAGCATTTT CASSLSRGHQPQHF
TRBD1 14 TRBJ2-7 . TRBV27 TGTGCCAGCAGCCTAAGACAGGGGACCTACGAGCAGTACTTC CASSLRQGTYEQYF
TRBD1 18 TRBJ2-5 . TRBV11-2 TGTGCCAGCAGCTCGCTTGCCCACAGGGGGAACCTTCAAGAGACCCAGTACTTC CASSSLAHRGNLQETQYF
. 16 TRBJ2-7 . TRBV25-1 TGTGCCAGCAGTGGAATCTATCCGGGACCGAGTTACGAGCAGTACTTC CASSGIYPGPSYEQYF
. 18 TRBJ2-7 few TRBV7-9 TGTGCCAGCAGCTTCCCCACTGCACTCGACGGACGGAACTACGAGCAGTACTTC CASSFPTALDGRNYEQYF
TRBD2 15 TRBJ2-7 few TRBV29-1 TGCAGCGTTGAAGTGTCCCCAAGCGGGGGTTACGAGCAGTACTTC CSVEVSPSGGYEQYF
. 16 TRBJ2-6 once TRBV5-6 TGTGCCAGCAGCCCCGACAGTTTATACGGGGCCAACGTCCTGACTTTC CASSPDSLYGANVLTF
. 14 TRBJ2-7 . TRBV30 TGTGCCTGGAGTTCAGGGGTAGGCGCCTACGAGCAGTACTTC CAWSSGVGAYEQYF
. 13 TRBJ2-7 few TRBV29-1 TGCAGCGTTGAAGATCTGGGCAGCTACGAGCAGTACTTC CSVEDLGSYEQYF
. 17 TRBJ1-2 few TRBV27 TGTGCCAGCAGTTCTAATATTGACTATAGGTCTAACTATGGCTACACCTTC CASSSNIDYRSNYGYTF
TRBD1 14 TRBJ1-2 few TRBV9 TGTGCCAGCAGCAGTCGGACAGGCGTCTATGGCTACACCTTC CASSSRTGVYGYTF